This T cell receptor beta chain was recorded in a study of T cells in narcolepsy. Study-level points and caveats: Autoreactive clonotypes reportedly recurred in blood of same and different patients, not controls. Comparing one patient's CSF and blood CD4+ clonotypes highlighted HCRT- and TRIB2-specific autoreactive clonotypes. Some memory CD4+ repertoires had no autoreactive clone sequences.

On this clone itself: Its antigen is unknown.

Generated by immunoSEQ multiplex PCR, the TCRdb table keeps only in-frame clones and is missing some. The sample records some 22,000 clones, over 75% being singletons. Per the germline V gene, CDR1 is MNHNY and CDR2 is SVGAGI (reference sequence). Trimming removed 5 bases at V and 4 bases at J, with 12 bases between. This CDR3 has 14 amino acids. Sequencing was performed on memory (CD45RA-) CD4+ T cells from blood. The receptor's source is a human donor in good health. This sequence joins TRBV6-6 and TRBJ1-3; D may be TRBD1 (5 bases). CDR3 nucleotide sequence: TGTGCCAGCAGTCGGTCGACAGAAGGAAACACCATATATTTT. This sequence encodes CASSRSTEGNTIYF.